Listed below are T cell receptor beta chains from one sample, sequenced in a study of CD8 T cells in ankylosing spondylitis. MiXCR was run by TCRdb on the 5' RACE reads, yielding one entry per CDR3 protein. The sample comprises 100,000 or so distinct CDR3 sequences, approximately 25% of which are singletons, and 9% to 15% rests with the top ten. The source material was synovial fluid, either unsorted or a sorted T cell fraction (not recorded which). These receptors all stem from a male donor with ankylosing spondylitis. CDR3s include the opening cysteine and the closing phenylalanine or tryptophan. A D gene is named only where the DNA matches it firmly. Size is omitted from some rows. Given values are once, few, many or a class for expanded clones.

v_gene,j_gene,abundance,d_gene,CDR3nt,CDR3aa
TRBV2,TRBJ2-5,-,-,TGTGCCACCCGAGGCTTCCAAGAGACCCAGTACTTC,CATRGFQETQYF
TRBV27,TRBJ1-6,few,-,TGTGCCAGCAGTTATAGGGGGGGGTCGTCACCCCTCCACTTT,CASSYRGGSSPLHF
TRBV19,TRBJ2-5,few,-,TGTGCCAGTCGCGGGGGCGAGACCCAGTACTTC,CASRGGETQYF
TRBV20-1,TRBJ2-3,-,-,TGCAGTGCTAGTTATAGAAGCACAGATACGCAGTATTTT,CSASYRSTDTQYF
TRBV20-1,TRBJ2-5,-,TRBD2,TGCAGTGCTGAGACTAGCGGGTACCAAGAGACCCAGTACTTC,CSAETSGYQETQYF
TRBV20-1,TRBJ1-1,few,-,TGCAGGAAGGGACGTGTGAACACTGAAGCTTTCTTT,CRKGRVNTEAFF
TRBV5-1,TRBJ2-3,-,-,TGCGCCAGCAGCTACTCGGGGACCCCGGATACGCAGTATTTT,CASSYSGTPDTQYF
TRBV20-1,TRBJ2-3,few,TRBD2,TGCAGTGCTATTCTGACTAGCGGCACAGATACGCAGTATTTT,CSAILTSGTDTQYF
TRBV29-1,TRBJ1-3,few,-,TGCAGCGTTGAACCCCGATCTGGAAACACCATATATTTT,CSVEPRSGNTIYF
TRBV10-3,TRBJ1-4,-,TRBD1,TGTGCCATCAGTGAGAGGGGGCGGAGAAATGAAAAACTGTTTTTT,CAISERGRRNEKLFF
TRBV10-1,TRBJ2-1,-,-,TGCGCCAGCAGTGAGGGGGTCGGGAACTCCTACAATGAGCAGTTCTTC,CASSEGVGNSYNEQFF
TRBV27,TRBJ2-7,few,-,TGTGCCAGCAGGAGGCAGGGTTCCTACGAGCAGTACTTC,CASRRQGSYEQYF
TRBV25-1,TRBJ1-5,-,TRBD1,TGTGCCAGCAGTCCACGACAGGGGGCCCCTGCTCAGCCCCAGCATTTT,CASSPRQGAPAQPQHF
TRBV9,TRBJ2-5,-,TRBD2,TGTGCCAGCAGCGTAGGGGCTAGCGGTAAAGAGACCCAGTACTTC,CASSVGASGKETQYF
TRBV19,TRBJ2-5,-,-,TGTGCCAGTAGCCCCCGGGGGCTTAGGGAAGAGACCCAGTACTTC,CASSPRGLREETQYF
TRBV18,TRBJ2-7,few,-,TGTGCCAGCTCACCAACGGAATACGAGCAGTACTTC,CASSPTEYEQYF
TRBV7-9,TRBJ2-4,few,-,TGTGCCAGCAGCGACCGGGGTGGGAGTGGGGACATTCAGTACTTC,CASSDRGGSGDIQYF
TRBV18,TRBJ2-1,-,TRBD1,TGTGCCAGCTCACCTACCGTAACAGGGGGTGGTAATAATGAGCAGTTCTTC,CASSPTVTGGGNNEQFF
TRBV7-2,TRBJ1-5,-,-,TGTGCCAGCAGCTTAGAGACAGGTCTTCAGCCCCAGCATTTT,CASSLETGLQPQHF
TRBV7-9,TRBJ1-2,once,-,TGTGCCAGCAGCTTAGACAGGGCCGTGTCCACCTTC,CASSLDRAVSTF
TRBV6-5,TRBJ2-3,many,TRBD2,TGTGCCAGCAGTTACAGCGGGACTAGCGGGGCAGATACGCAGTATTTT,CASSYSGTSGADTQYF
TRBV6-1,TRBJ2-7,-,-,TGTGCCAGCAGTGAAAGATCCGAGTGGAAGGAGCAGTACTTC,CASSERSEWKEQYF
TRBV6-1,TRBJ2-1,many,TRBD1,TGTGCCAGCAGACCGGGACAGGGGGCGAATGAGCAGTTCTTC,CASRPGQGANEQFF
TRBV7-2,TRBJ1-2,-,-,TGTGCCAGCAGCTTAGTCGGTTCCGGGGGCGACTATGGCTACACCTTC,CASSLVGSGGDYGYTF
TRBV29-1,TRBJ2-5,few,-,TGCAGCGTTGAATGGCAAACCCTTGGACACCTCCAAGAGACCCAGTACTTC,CSVEWQTLGHLQETQYF
TRBV10-3,TRBJ2-1,-,-,TGTGCCATCAGGGCCCGGGGGACAAGGGAGATTAACAACAACAATGAGCAGTTCTTC,CAIRARGTREINNNNEQFF
TRBV7-2,TRBJ2-7,many,TRBD2,TGTGCCAGCAGCTTCGTGGCGGGAGGAAACGAGCAGTACTTC,CASSFVAGGNEQYF
TRBV27,TRBJ1-5,-,-,TGTGCCAGCAGCGACGGGGGGCTGTATCAGCCCCAGCATTTT,CASSDGGLYQPQHF
TRBV12-3/TRBV12-4,TRBJ2-2,few,TRBD1,TGTGCCAGCAGCCCCCCCCCGGGACAGTCTACCGGGGAGCTGTTTTTT,CASSPPPGQSTGELFF
TRBV2,TRBJ1-6,-,-,TGTGCCAGCAGTGAGTCGGCAGGGGAAAATTCACCCCTCCACTTT,CASSESAGENSPLHF
TRBV7-2,TRBJ2-1,many,TRBD2,TGTGCCAGCAGCTTAAGAGGGCTAGCGGGTGTTAATGAGCAGTTCTTC,CASSLRGLAGVNEQFF
TRBV30,TRBJ1-4,few,-,TGTGCCTGGAGTGAACACCTGGGTCTACTGGAAAAACTGTTTTTT,CAWSEHLGLLEKLFF
TRBV27,TRBJ1-2,few,-,TGTGCCAGCAGTAGCCGCAGGGGTTATAATTATGGCTACACCTTC,CASSSRRGYNYGYTF
TRBV27,TRBJ1-4,-,-,TGTGCCAGCAGTTTATACAGGGTTACAAGGGAAAAACTGTTTTTT,CASSLYRVTREKLFF
TRBV6-5,TRBJ2-5,-,-,TGTGCCAGCAGTTACACTAGTTGGGGACAAGAGACCCAGTACTTC,CASSYTSWGQETQYF
TRBV25-1,TRBJ2-2,few,-,TGTGCCAGCATGCGGGACACGTTCGCGAACACCGGGGAGCTGTTTTTT,CASMRDTFANTGELFF
TRBV27,TRBJ1-6,few,TRBD1,TGTGCCAGCACTCAGGGGGTCCAATATAATTCACCCCTCCACTTT,CASTQGVQYNSPLHF
TRBV12-3/TRBV12-4,TRBJ2-1,many,-,TGTGCCAGCATGGGAGAGAGTAATGAGCAGTTCTTC,CASMGESNEQFF
TRBV24-1,TRBJ2-2,-,-,TGTGCCACCAGTGAGCCCGGACGGATGAACACCGGGGAGCTGTTTTTT,CATSEPGRMNTGELFF